What follows are 20 T cell receptor beta chains derived from one specimen sequenced in a study of T cells in Graves' hyperthyroidism and ophthalmopathy. Template material for amplifying TCR beta CDR3 regions consisted of RNA transcripts. The study used the HTBI primer set for a first-round RT-PCR of the TCR CDR3. TCRdb analysed the multiplex PCR reads with MiXCR anew, one entry per CDR3 protein. The sample lists approximately 370,000 distinct CDR3 sequences; about 16% were seen once. Sequencing was performed on blood. The receptors here all came from a woman under 40 with Graves' hyperthyroidism.

This clonotype was seen a handful of times. The chain joins TRBV18 to TRBJ1-4; D not certain. V lost 0 bases to trimming and J lost 4 bases, with 9 bases between them. This CDR3 comprises 15 residues. CDR1 and CDR2 (germline): KGHSH, LQKENI. CDR3 residues: CASSPPGKSNEKLFF. CDR3 DNA: TGTGCCAGCTCACCACCAGGAAAAAGTAATGAAAAACTGTTTTTT.

This clonotype was picked up many times. The gene calls are TRBV20-1 and TRBJ2-7, with D possibly matching TRBD1 (6 bases). The CDR3 totals 14 residues. Looked up from germline, CDR1 is DFQATT and CDR2 is SNEGSKA (reference sequence). V lost 6 bases to trimming and J lost 6 bases, with 21 bases between them. CDR3 region: CSADLQGVTVEQYF. For the CDR3, the DNA is TGCAGTGCGGACTTACAGGGAGTAACGGTCGAGCAGTACTTC.

The genes are TRBV15 and TRBJ1-2; TRBD1 might be the D (5 bases). Germline V gene sequence: CDR1 LNHNV, CDR2 YYDKDF (reference sequence). V lost 1 base and J lost 4, with 16 bases in between. CDR3 length: 16 residues. CDR3 sequence (DNA): TGTGCCACCAGCAGAGTCGCCGGGGGGGGTGGCTATGGCTACACCTTC. Its protein product is CATSRVAGGGGYGYTF.

This clonotype was detected many times. The CDR3, as DNA: TGTGCCAGCTCACCACTCGGCCGGGGAAATGAAAAACTGTTTTTT. It is translated as CASSPLGRGNEKLFF. The V call is TRBV18, the J call TRBJ1-4, with D uncertain. The V end lost 1 base, the J end lost 5 bases, and 11 bases lay between the germline ends. CDR3 length: 15 amino acids. Germline V gene lookup returns CDR1 KGHSH and CDR2 LQKENI.

The chain couples TRBV7-2 to TRBJ1-4; TRBD1 matches at 7 bases. The V gene's germline CDR1 is SGHTA and CDR2 FQGNSA. V shed 5 bases, J shed 8 bases, and the junction held 11 bases outside the gene matches. CDR3 size: 15 residues. In DNA, the CDR3 is TGTGCCAGCAGCCAACAGGGGACCCAAAGGGAAAAACTGTTTTTT. Protein sequence: CASSQQGTQREKLFF.

This clonotype was seen more than once but under ten times. This sequence joins TRBV18 and TRBJ1-3; TRBD1 aligns across 8 bases. The CDR3 covers 15 residues. CDR1 and CDR2 from the germline V gene are KGHSH and LQKENI. With 3 bases clipped from V and 2 bases from J, the junction kept 3 bases outside the gene matches. Written as DNA, the CDR3 is TGTGCCAGCTCACCTCAGGGGGCGGCTGGAAACACCATATATTTT. Protein product: CASSPQGAAGNTIYF. The full variable domain, completed using reference TRBV18 and TRBJ1-3, is NAGVMQNPRHLVRRRGQEARLRCSPMKGHSHVYWYRQLPEEGLKFMVYLQKENIIDESGMPKERFSAEFPKEGPSILRIQQVVRGDSAAYFCASSPQGAAGNTIYFGEGSWLTVV.

This clonotype was seen repeatedly, ten times or more. The rearrangement uses TRBV15 and TRBJ1-5; tentative D call: TRBD1 (5 bases). The CDR3 is made up of 16 amino acids. The ends were cut back, 4 bases at V and 1 base at J, with 14 bases in the middle. From germline, CDR1 is LNHNV and CDR2 YYDKDF (reference sequence). CDR3 protein: CATSTGGRGSNQPQHF. Here the CDR3 DNA reads TGTGCCACCAGCACAGGCGGTAGGGGAAGCAATCAGCCCCAGCATTTT.

This clonotype has at least ten counts. The chain couples TRBV20-1 to TRBJ2-3; 8 nucleotides line up with TRBD2. Germline V gives CDR1 DFQATT, CDR2 SNEGSKA (reference sequence). CDR3 length: 13 amino acids. The J segment lost 3 bases and the V segment lost 5 bases, leaving 4 bases of the junction unmatched. CDR3 in DNA: TGCAGTGCTGTAGCGGGACCTACAGATACGCAGTATTTT. The encoded protein is CSAVAGPTDTQYF.

This clonotype was picked up many times. V usage is TRBV12-3 or TRBV12-4 and J usage is TRBJ2-2; TRBD2 aligns across 11 bases. The V and J ends lost 4 bases and 7 bases, in that order; junction bases with no gene match: 5. This CDR3 region has 15 residues. Here the CDR3 DNA reads TGTGCCAGCAGTTCGACTAGCGGGACTGGCGGGGAGCTGTTTTTT. Its protein product is CASSSTSGTGGELFF.

In this sample, this clonotype turned up many times. The J gene is TRBJ2-7, the V gene TRBV7-2; the match to TRBD2 covers 11 bases. Trimming removed 10 bases from V and 3 bases from J; junction bases left unmatched: 5. The CDR3 is made up of 13 amino acids. Germline assignment: CDR1 SGHTA and CDR2 FQGNSA. CDR3 loop: CATGLAGRYEQYF. CDR3 DNA: TGTGCCACCGGACTAGCGGGCCGCTACGAGCAGTACTTC.

Of note for this clonotype: Germline is not matched at one junction end, which may reflect a read error. The rearrangement joins TRBV5-1 to TRBJ2-7; unclear D gene. Germline V CDR1 and CDR2: SGHRS, YFSETQ. The CDR3 totals 15 residues. CDR3 nucleotides: TGCGCCGGCAGCTTGACGACCGTAGGTTTCTACGAGCAGTACTTC. This codes for CAGSLTTVGFYEQYF.

The chain uses TRBV10-1 and TRBJ2-3, with unresolved D. V lost 3 bases to trimming and J lost 4 bases, with 11 bases between them. The CDR3 loop spans 14 amino acids. Germline values: CDR1 WNHNN, CDR2 SYGVQD (reference sequence). CDR3 residues: CASSEARAADTQYF. The CDR3 region has the DNA TGCGCCAGCAGTGAAGCCCGGGCGGCAGATACGCAGTATTTT.

This clonotype was recorded at least ten times. The chain joins TRBV11-2 to TRBJ1-4, with no clear D. This CDR3 is 15 amino acids long. CDR1 and CDR2 (germline): SGHAT, FQNNGV. Trimming removed 0 bases at V and 5 bases at J, with 10 bases between. The DNA of the CDR3 is TGTGCCAGCAGCTTAGAATGGCAGCCAAATGAAAAACTGTTTTTT. Translation: CASSLEWQPNEKLFF.

This clonotype has a count of ten or more. The chain carries TRBV28 and TRBJ1-2; 8 bases fit TRBD1. The V gene's germline CDR1 is MDHEN and CDR2 SYDVKM. The ends lost 3 bases at V and 2 bases at J; junction bases unmatched: 17. The CDR3 sequence is 19 residues long. The CDR3 reads CASSLGRGRGSPPNYGYTF. For the CDR3, the DNA is TGTGCCAGCAGTTTGGGCAGGGGGCGGGGGTCCCCACCCAACTATGGCTACACCTTC.

This clonotype was observed at least ten times. The V and J genes are TRBV20-1 and TRBJ2-7; D is uncertain. The V and J ends lost 4 bases and 6 bases respectively, with 7 bases between them. In germline, CDR1 is DFQATT, CDR2 SNEGSKA (reference sequence). The CDR3 runs to 10 residues. The CDR3 spells CSATRGEQYF. For the CDR3, the DNA is TGCAGTGCTACGAGAGGCGAGCAGTACTTC.

V and J are TRBV29-1 and TRBJ2-7; 10 bases map to TRBD1. The CDR3 is 14 residues long. With V trimmed by 4 bases and J by 2 bases, 5 bases remained unmatched. Germline V gives CDR1 SQVTM, CDR2 ANQGSEA. CDR3 in DNA: TGCAGCGTTGTGCCGACAGGGGGCCCCTACGAGCAGTACTTC. This sequence encodes CSVVPTGGPYEQYF.

This clonotype was seen just once. V usage is TRBV6-1 and J usage is TRBJ2-2, with TRBD1 matching over 8 bases. The germline gives CDR1 MNHNS, CDR2 SASEGT. V lost 6 bases to trimming and J lost 4 bases; unmatched junction nucleotides: 10. CDR3 size: 16 residues. CDR3: CASRKGTGYVTGELFF. The CDR3 DNA sequence: TGTGCCAGCAGGAAAGGGACAGGCTATGTCACCGGGGAGCTGTTTTTT.

Worth noting for this clonotype: Likely a read error: the CDR3 ends without its conserved phenylalanine or tryptophan. The chain recombines TRBV7-2 with TRBJ2-7; 7 bases are a match to TRBD2. Germline V gene data show CDR1 as SGHTA and CDR2 as FQGNSA. V was clipped by 1 base and J by 0 bases; unmatched bases: 6. The length of the CDR3 is 16 residues. CDR3 sequence: CASSLDTGGLSYEQYL. CDR3 nucleotide sequence: TGTGCCAGCAGCTTAGATACGGGGGGACTCTCCTACGAGCAGTACCTC.

The chain combines TRBV19 with TRBJ2-1, with a possible D match to TRBD1 (6 bases). The CDR3 is made up of 13 amino acids. CDR1 is LNHDA and CDR2 is SQIVND in the germline V gene (reference sequence). V lost 7 bases to trimming and J lost 4 bases, with 11 bases between them. The CDR3 DNA follows: TGTGCCAGTACCATAGGACAGTACAATGAGCAGTTCTTC. It codes for CASTIGQYNEQFF.

CDR3 coding DNA: TGTGCCAGCAGGCCAGGACAGGGAGGAACGAACTATGGCTACACCTTC. The encoded protein is CASRPGQGGTNYGYTF. V and J are TRBV14 and TRBJ1-2, with 8 positions matching TRBD1. CDR1 is SGHDN and CDR2 is FVKESK in the germline V gene. Unmatched junction bases numbered 11, after V lost 6 bases and J lost 2 bases. This CDR3 is built from 16 residues. The entire variable domain, with the rest obtained from reference TRBV14 and TRBJ1-2, is as follows: EAGVTQFPSHSVIEKGQTVTLRCDPISGHDNLYWYRRVMGKEIKFLLHFVKESKQDESGMPNNRFLAERTGGTYSTLKVQPAELEDSGVYFCASRPGQGGTNYGYTFGSGTRLTVV.